Below, 9 T cell receptor beta chains from the same sample are listed, as sequenced in a study of T cells in Graves' hyperthyroidism and ophthalmopathy. Amplified regions were TCR beta CDR3 sequences from RNA transcripts. The HTBI primer set drove a first-round RT-PCR of the TCR CDR3. One entry per CDR3 protein, called by TCRdb with MiXCR from the multiplex PCR reads. The data show approximately 530,000 distinct CDR3 sequences, with over 15% seen just once and 15% to 20% held by the top ten. The sequencing input was blood. These TCRs come from a woman aged 18-30 years with Graves' hyperthyroidism.

The J gene is TRBJ1-1, the V gene TRBV20-1, with D unclear. Germline V gives CDR1 DFQATT, CDR2 SNEGSKA (reference sequence). The CDR3 loop spans 14 amino acids. V was clipped by 6 bases and J by 2 bases, with 16 bases between them. CDR3 residues: CSARVGNANTEAFF. CDR3 DNA: TGCAGTGCCCGAGTTGGGAACGCAAACACTGAAGCTTTCTTT.

This clonotype was found many times. The rearrangement uses TRBV28 and TRBJ1-1; D is uncertain. Germline CDR1 reads MDHEN; CDR2 reads SYDVKM. The CDR3 is made up of 14 amino acids. V lost 7 bases to trimming and J lost 1 base, with 13 bases between them. The CDR3: CASNRQPKNTEAFF. CDR3 DNA: TGTGCCAGCAACCGCCAGCCGAAGAACACTGAAGCTTTCTTT.

The chain has TRBV6-2 or TRBV6-3 and TRBJ2-7, with 9 bases lining up with TRBD1. J lost 3 bases, V lost 0 bases, and 6 bases had no gene match. The CDR3 length is 16 residues. CDR1 MNHEY and CDR2 SVGEGT come from the germline V gene. CDR3 protein: CASSYSTGGPGYEQYF. In nucleotides, the CDR3 is TGTGCCAGCAGTTACTCGACAGGGGGGCCCGGCTACGAGCAGTACTTC.

The rearrangement uses TRBV12-3 or TRBV12-4 and TRBJ2-4; 8 nucleotides match TRBD2. This CDR3 has 16 amino acids. The J segment lost 4 bases and the V segment lost 6 bases, leaving 11 bases of the junction unmatched. CDR3 sequence reads: CASSKTGGGTKNIQYF. CDR3 nucleotide sequence: TGTGCCAGCAGCAAAACTGGCGGGGGGACGAAAAACATTCAGTACTTC.

The gene calls are TRBV7-9 and TRBJ2-6; 9 bases are shared with TRBD2. The junction had 8 bases not matched to a gene; V was cut back by 11 bases and J by 0 bases. The CDR3 is 16 amino acids. Germline CDR1 SEHNR, CDR2 FQNEAQ (reference sequence). This chain's CDR3 is CAGLSGGSSGANVLTF. The CDR3 coding sequence is TGTGCCGGACTTAGCGGGGGTTCCTCTGGGGCCAACGTCCTGACTTTC.

This clonotype was picked up many times. The genes are TRBV7-6 and TRBJ2-2; D tentatively fits TRBD1 or TRBD2 (5 bases each). The CDR3 is 15 amino acids. The germline gives CDR1 SGHVS, CDR2 FNYEAQ. V lost 5 bases to trimming and J lost 6 bases, with 16 bases between them. The CDR3 DNA is TGTGCCAGCAGCCTCGGTGGGGGTGGCGCCGGGGAGCTGTTTTTT. Its translation is CASSLGGGGAGELFF.

This clonotype occurred a few times. The V gene is TRBV11-2, the J gene TRBJ2-2, with D perhaps TRBD2 (5 bases). In germline, CDR1 is SGHAT, CDR2 FQNNGV. The CDR3 spans 17 residues. The V end was cut by 1 base, the J end by 5 bases, with 17 bases between. For the CDR3, the DNA is TGTGCCAGCAGCTTAGGACTTCCAGAAGCGGCGACCGGGGAGCTGTTTTTT. Residues: CASSLGLPEAATGELFF.

A few counts support this clonotype. The gene calls are TRBV10-3 and TRBJ1-5; D is unresolved. This CDR3 is built from 16 residues. The V and J ends lost 3 bases and 2 bases respectively, with 14 bases between them. CDR1 and CDR2 from the germline V gene are ENHRY and SYGVKD. CDR3 bases: TGTGCCATCAGTGAAGGGTCGACTGGCGGCAATCAGCCCCAGCATTTT. Protein: CAISEGSTGGNQPQHF.

This clonotype appeared many times. This chain connects TRBV20-1 to TRBJ2-3; 8 nucleotides align to TRBD2. The CDR3 totals 15 residues. Germline CDR1 is DFQATT and CDR2 is SNEGSKA (reference sequence). Trimming cost V 0 bases and J 6 bases; bases outside gene matches: 8. For the CDR3, the DNA is TGCAGTGCTAGAGAACTAGCGGCCCCACATGATACGCAGTATTTT. This codes for CSARELAAPHDTQYF.